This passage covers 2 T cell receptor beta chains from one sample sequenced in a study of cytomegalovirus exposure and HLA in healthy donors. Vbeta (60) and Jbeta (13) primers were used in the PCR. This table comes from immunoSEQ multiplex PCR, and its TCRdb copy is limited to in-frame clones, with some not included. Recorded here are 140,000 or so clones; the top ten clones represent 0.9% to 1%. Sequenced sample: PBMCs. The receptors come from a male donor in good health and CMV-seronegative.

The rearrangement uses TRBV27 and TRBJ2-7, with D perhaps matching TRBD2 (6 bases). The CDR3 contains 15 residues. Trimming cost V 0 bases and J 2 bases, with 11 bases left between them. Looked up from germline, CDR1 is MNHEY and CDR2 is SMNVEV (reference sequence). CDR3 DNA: TGTGCCAGCAGTTTATCCTCGGAGGGCACCTACGAGCAGTACTTC. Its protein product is CASSLSSEGTYEQYF.

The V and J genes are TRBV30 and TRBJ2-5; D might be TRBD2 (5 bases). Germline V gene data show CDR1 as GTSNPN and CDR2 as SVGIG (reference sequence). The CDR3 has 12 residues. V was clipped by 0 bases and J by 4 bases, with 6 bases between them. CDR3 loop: CAWSVRGETQYF. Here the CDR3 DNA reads TGTGCCTGGAGTGTACGGGGAGAGACCCAGTACTTC.